Below, 8 T cell receptor beta chains from the same sample are listed, as sequenced in a study of blood T cells in healthy people across ages. Using a J-beta primer mix together with a sample-barcoded 5' primer, a second PCR was run for about 7 to 12 cycles. TCRdb re-analysed the 5' RACE reads in MiXCR, keeping a single row per CDR3 protein. The sample includes about 580,000 distinct CDR3 sequences, 40% to 50% seen only once; the top ten take 20% to 25%. The sequenced sample consisted of blood. Receptor source: a man older than 75 in good health.

V usage is TRBV25-1 and J usage is TRBJ2-2; D gene ambiguous. The CDR3 has 14 amino acids. The V gene lost 5 bases and the J gene lost 3 bases, with 10 bases spanning the gap. Germline V lookup: CDR1 MGHDK, CDR2 SYGVNS. This CDR3 reads CASSPPGDTGELFF. As DNA, the CDR3 is TGTGCCAGCAGTCCCCCGGGTGACACCGGGGAGCTGTTTTTT. The full variable domain, completed using reference TRBV25-1 and TRBJ2-2, is EADIYQTPRYLVIGTGKKITLECSQTMGHDKMYWYQQDPGMELHLIHYSYGVNSTEKGDLSSESTVSRIRTEHFPLTLESARPSHTSQYLCASSPPGDTGELFFGEGSRLTVL.

The chain links TRBV20-1 to TRBJ2-6; D is unresolved. Germline V gene sequence: CDR1 DFQATT, CDR2 SNEGSKA (reference sequence). The V end lost 5 bases, the J end lost 0 bases, and 8 bases lay between the germline ends. CDR3 length: 14 residues. This chain's CDR3 is CSAEQSSGANVLTF. CDR3 in DNA: TGCAGTGCTGAACAGAGCTCTGGGGCCAACGTCCTGACTTTC.

This clonotype was recorded a few times. A read error may produce the germline difference seen at one junction end. The rearrangement joins TRBV29-1 to TRBJ2-1; 7 positions agree with TRBD2. The CDR3 sequence is 13 residues long. Germline V gene sequence: CDR1 SQVTM, CDR2 ANQGSEA. The CDR3 bases are TGCAGCGTGGAAGCGGGGAACTACAATGAGCAGTTCTTC. Its translation: CSVEAGNYNEQFF.

The V gene is TRBV7-9, the J gene TRBJ2-3, with 10 bases identical to TRBD2. In germline, CDR1 is SEHNR, CDR2 FQNEAQ (reference sequence). The trim removed 8 bases at V and 6 bases at J, leaving 8 bases unmatched. There are 14 residues in the CDR3. The CDR3 coding sequence is TGTGCCAGCCGAGGAGCGGGAGGGGGTGATACGCAGTATTTT. It is translated as CASRGAGGGDTQYF.

For the CDR3, the DNA is TGTGCTAGTAGACCTCCGGAGGGCAGGCCCTACGAGCAGTACTTC. It codes for CASRPPEGRPYEQYF. The chain is built from TRBV12-5 and TRBJ2-7; maybe TRBD2 (6 bases). This CDR3 contains 15 residues. V lost 8 bases and J 2 bases, leaving 19 bases between the germline ends. The germline CDR1 and CDR2 sequences are LGHNT and FRNRAP.

V gene TRBV28 combines with J gene TRBJ2-7; 13 bases fit TRBD2. The CDR3 extends over 18 amino acids. Germline-derived CDR1 and CDR2 are MDHEN and SYDVKM. J was trimmed by 5 bases and V by 6 bases; bases with no gene match: 16. The CDR3 sequence is CASRRGGTSGRALDEQYF. In nucleotides, the CDR3 is TGTGCCAGCAGGAGGGGGGGTACTAGCGGGAGGGCCTTGGACGAGCAGTACTTC.

This clonotype has ten or more counts. J is TRBJ1-2 and V is TRBV7-9; 7 positions agree with TRBD1. The V and J ends lost 2 bases and 5 bases, in that order; junction bases with no gene match: 8. The CDR3 length is 15 residues. Germline CDR1 and CDR2: SEHNR and FQNEAQ (reference sequence). CDR3 bases: TGTGCCAGCAGCTTACCAGGGGGATTTAAATATGGCTACACCTTC. Protein sequence: CASSLPGGFKYGYTF.

This chain links TRBV3-1 with TRBJ2-1; 7 positions agree with TRBD1. Germline loops: CDR1 LGHDT, CDR2 YNNKEL (reference sequence). V trimming: 2 bases; J trimming: 5 bases; junction bases outside the gene matches: 6. The CDR3 covers 15 residues. In DNA, the CDR3 is TGTGCCAGCAGCCAATTCAGGGGGAAGGACAATGAGCAGTTCTTC. Translated: CASSQFRGKDNEQFF.